Listed here are 27 T cell receptor beta chains from one sample, sequenced in a study of T cells in Graves' hyperthyroidism and ophthalmopathy (dated by TCRdb to between 2017 and 2020). Library preparation employed multiplex PCR. The sequencing machine was an Illumina HiSeq 2000. The TCR beta CDR3 regions were amplified from the RNA transcripts. A first-round RT-PCR of the TCR CDR3 used the HTBI primer set with the Qiagen OneStep RT-PCR kit. TCRdb passed the public sequencing reads through fastp at Q25 and MiXCR, retaining productive beta sequences. Entries are consolidated by CDR3 protein sequence, retaining the most common genes and DNA. For this sample the table gives about 380,000 distinct CDR3 sequences, of which about 18% were detected only once. In total, the top ten clones hold 40% of the sample. Sequences were obtained from blood. The receptors derive from a man in his late teens or twenties with Graves' ophthalmopathy.

CDR3 DNA sequence: TGTGCCAGCAGCCAAGAGGCGACTACCACAGATACGCAGTATTTT. Amino acids: CASSQEATTTDTQYF. This sequence joins TRBV3-1 and TRBJ2-3; a possible D gene is TRBD2 (5 bases). Trimming shortened V by 0 bases and J by 2 bases, and 9 bases separated the two germline ends. The germline V gene has CDR1 LGHDT and CDR2 YNNKEL (reference sequence). This CDR3 is built from 15 residues.

This clonotype was detected only a few times. The chain is built from TRBV7-8 and TRBJ2-3, with 10 bases identical to TRBD2. This CDR3 has 16 residues. V lost 3 bases to trimming and J lost 3 bases; unmatched junction nucleotides: 6. Looked up from germline, CDR1 is SGHVS and CDR2 is FQNEAQ. CDR3 in amino acids: CASSLSGGAGTDTQYF. DNA of the CDR3: TGTGCCAGCAGCTTGAGCGGGGGGGCCGGGACAGATACGCAGTATTTT.

V and J are TRBV27 and TRBJ2-7; the D is unclear. The CDR3 is 13 amino acids. The V and J ends lost 2 bases and 5 bases respectively, with 10 bases between them. The V gene's germline CDR1 is MNHEY and CDR2 SMNVEV (reference sequence). CDR3 in amino acids: CASSLGQTNEQYF. CDR3 DNA: TGTGCCAGCAGTTTAGGGCAGACCAACGAGCAGTACTTC.

The table lists this clonotype with a few counts. This may arise from a read error, as a much more abundant clone is one base away. The chain recombines TRBV5-1 with TRBJ2-2; TRBD2 might be the D (5 bases). CDR1 and CDR2 (germline): SGHRS, YFSETQ. The CDR3 length is 14 residues. The CDR3 region is CASSPRTETGELSF. The CDR3 DNA reads as TGCGCCAGCAGCCCACGGACGGAGACCGGGGAGCTGTCTTTT. Drawing the rest from reference TRBV5-1 and TRBJ2-2, the complete variable domain is KAGVTQTPRYLIKTRGQQVTLSCSPISGHRSVSWYQQTPGQGLQFLFEYFSETQRNKGNFPGRFSGRQFSNSRSEMNVSTLELGDSALYLCASSPRTETGELSFGEGSRLTVL.

This clonotype was recorded at least ten times. As DNA, the CDR3 is TGCAGTGCTCGGGACAGGGTGACTGAAGCTTTCTTT. Amino acid sequence: CSARDRVTEAFF. The chain couples TRBV20-1 to TRBJ1-1, with 9 bases lining up with TRBD1. The CDR3 loop spans 12 amino acids. Trimming cost V 5 bases and J 5 bases; bases outside gene matches: 3. The germline gives CDR1 DFQATT, CDR2 SNEGSKA (reference sequence).

Many counts were recorded for this clonotype. The CDR3 nucleotides are TGCGCCAGCAGCCAAGCCCCAACGGAGACCCAGTACTTC. It specifies CASSQAPTETQYF. The rearrangement uses TRBV4-1 and TRBJ2-5; D gene uncertain. The germline V gene encodes CDR1 MGHRA and CDR2 YSYEKL. The CDR3 has 13 amino acids. Trimming took off 1 base at V and 5 bases at J, with 8 bases between the two ends.

Ten or more counts support this clonotype. CDR3 residues: CASSLEGPGRGNQPQHF. The CDR3 DNA reads TGCGCCAGCAGCTTGGAAGGGCCGGGAAGGGGCAATCAGCCCCAGCATTTT. The gene calls are TRBV5-1 and TRBJ1-5, with D hard to call. The CDR3 has 17 residues. The germline gives CDR1 SGHRS, CDR2 YFSETQ. V was pared by 0 bases and J by 2 bases, with 15 bases between.

In this sample, this clonotype turned up many times. V gene TRBV27 combines with J gene TRBJ2-7, with D maybe TRBD2 (6 bases). The CDR3 spans 14 residues. From germline, CDR1 is MNHEY and CDR2 SMNVEV (reference sequence). Trimming removed 4 bases at V and 4 bases at J, with 14 bases between. The CDR3 DNA reads as TGTGCCAGCAGTTCGGTCGCGGGGTCGTACGAGCAGTACTTC. Translated, it gives CASSSVAGSYEQYF.

This clonotype was detected only a few times. J is TRBJ2-2 and V is TRBV6-1, with 9 bases aligning to TRBD2. The germline V gene has CDR1 MNHNS and CDR2 SASEGT. The CDR3 sequence is 17 residues long. J was trimmed by 2 bases and V by 10 bases; bases with no gene match: 14. CDR3 sequence (DNA): TGTGCCACTTCGTATAGCGGGGGCCCATCAAACACCGGGGAGCTGTTTTTT. Protein product: CATSYSGGPSNTGELFF.

The genes are TRBV19 and TRBJ1-5; D is uncertain. The CDR3 runs 14 residues. V was pared by 0 bases and J by 7 bases, with 10 bases between. Germline V gene lookup returns CDR1 LNHDA and CDR2 SQIVND (reference sequence). CDR3 protein: CASSIDAVTQPQHF. CDR3 nucleotides: TGTGCCAGTAGTATAGACGCCGTTACCCAGCCCCAGCATTTT.

The chain links TRBV9 to TRBJ2-1; D gene ambiguous. CDR1 is SGDLS and CDR2 is YYNGEE in the germline V gene. The CDR3 runs 12 residues. Trimming shortened V by 0 bases and J by 7 bases, and 5 bases separated the two germline ends. Here the CDR3 DNA reads TGTGCCAGCAGCGTAGAAGGTAATGAGCAGTTCTTC. Protein sequence: CASSVEGNEQFF.

This clonotype was counted only a few times. V usage is TRBV19 and J usage is TRBJ1-3; D unresolved. The CDR3 contains 14 residues. The V and J ends lost 5 bases and 0 bases respectively, with 8 bases between them. CDR1 LNHDA and CDR2 SQIVND come from the germline V gene (reference sequence). The CDR3: CASSPRNSGNTIYF. CDR3 DNA sequence: TGTGCCAGTAGTCCACGGAACTCTGGAAACACCATATATTTT.

The chain couples TRBV2 to TRBJ2-3, with TRBD2 as a possible D gene (7 bases). The CDR3 sequence is 15 residues long. Germline V gene data show CDR1 as SNHLY and CDR2 as FYNNEI. Trimming took 2 bases from V and 4 from J, leaving 13 bases between them. The CDR3 coding sequence is TGTGCCAGCAGTGAAACCGGGGGGCGGGCAGATACGCAGTATTTT. Protein product: CASSETGGRADTQYF. The full variable domain, in which reference TRBV2 and TRBJ2-3 provide the parts outside the CDR3, is EPEVTQTPSHQVTQMGQEVILRCVPISNHLYFYWYRQILGQKVEFLVSFYNNEISEKSEIFDDQFSVERPDGSNFTLKIRSTKLEDSAMYFCASSETGGRADTQYFGPGTRLTVL.

This clonotype was recorded at least ten times. V usage is TRBV2 and J usage is TRBJ2-2; 8 bases are a match to TRBD1. The germline V gene has CDR1 SNHLY and CDR2 FYNNEI. Unmatched junction bases numbered 7, after V lost 5 bases and J lost 2 bases. The length of the CDR3 is 16 residues. The CDR3 DNA reads as TGTGCCAGCAGTCTTGACAGGGGCCTAAACACCGGGGAGCTGTTTTTT. This encodes CASSLDRGLNTGELFF.

In its sample, this clonotype was seen many times. V usage is TRBV6-5 and J usage is TRBJ1-6; D unresolved. Per germline, CDR1 MNHEY and CDR2 SVGAGI. Trimming took off 0 bases at V and 7 bases at J, with 10 bases between the two ends. The CDR3 has 15 residues. For the CDR3, the DNA is TGTGCCAGCAGTTACTCTTGGGAGGCGAATTCACCCCTCCACTTT. It codes for CASSYSWEANSPLHF.

This clonotype occurred many times. This chain joins TRBV7-3 and TRBJ2-5, with D uncertain. V lost 6 bases and J 7 bases, leaving 18 bases between the germline ends. The CDR3 consists of 14 residues. Germline loops: CDR1 SGHTA, CDR2 FQGTGA. CDR3 DNA sequence: TGTGCCAGCAGTGTCAGTGGGCTTGGTGGGACCCAGTACTTC. It specifies CASSVSGLGGTQYF.

As concerns this clonotype: One base away lies a much larger clone, so this may be a sequencing read error. The chain is built from TRBV3-1 and TRBJ2-6; tentatively, D is TRBD2 (6 bases). This CDR3 contains 16 residues. CDR1 and CDR2 from the germline V gene are LGHDT and YNNKEL (reference sequence). For the CDR3, the DNA is TGTGCCAGCAGGCAAGAGGAGGGAACTGGGGCCAACGTCCTGACTTTC. Translation gives CASRQEEGTGANVLTF.

The sample holds a few counts of this clonotype. This sequence joins TRBV28 and TRBJ1-5; TRBD1 is a possible D gene (6 bases). V was clipped by 6 bases and J by 4 bases, with 16 bases between them. The germline CDR1 and CDR2 sequences are MDHEN and SYDVKM. This CDR3 comprises 15 residues. CDR3 coding DNA: TGTGCCAGCAGCCCGGCAGGGGCGGGTAATCAGCCCCAGCATTTT. Translating it yields CASSPAGAGNQPQHF.

This chain connects TRBV7-6 to TRBJ2-5; D not certain. The CDR3 extends over 14 amino acids. Between the trimmed V and J ends, which lost 4 bases and 7 bases, there was a span of 16 bases. CDR1 SGHVS and CDR2 FNYEAQ come from the germline V gene. CDR3 in amino acids: CASSSGPPWGTQYF. CDR3 sequence (DNA): TGTGCCAGCAGCTCCGGGCCGCCTTGGGGGACCCAGTACTTC.

The CDR3 coding sequence is TGTGCCAGCAGTGACTCCGACAGGGCGGGGGGGGCTTTCTTT. Protein product: CASSDSDRAGGAFF. The J gene is TRBJ1-1, the V gene TRBV6-4, with 7 bases fitting TRBD1. The CDR3 is 14 residues long. From germline, CDR1 is MRHNA and CDR2 SNTAGT. V gave up 0 bases and J gave up 11 bases; unmatched junction bases: 9.

This clonotype showed up just a few times. The junction departs from germline at one end; a sequencing error may be responsible. This chain links TRBV7-3 with TRBJ2-2; 14 nucleotides line up with TRBD2. The germline CDR1 and CDR2 sequences are SGHTA and FQGTGA. The CDR3 loop spans 16 amino acids. This CDR3 is CASSSPGLAGVGGLFF. For the CDR3, the DNA is TGTGCCAGCAGCTCCCCGGGACTAGCGGGGGTTGGGGGGCTGTTTTTT.

This clonotype was recorded at least ten times. In DNA, the CDR3 is TGTGCCAGCACTTCCCCTCACAGGGGGCAAGAAGCTTTCTTT. The encoded protein is CASTSPHRGQEAFF. This chain connects TRBV6-1 to TRBJ1-1, with 9 positions matching TRBD1. CDR3 length equals 14 residues. V shed 7 bases and J 8 bases; nucleotides not matched to a gene: 11. Germline lookup yields CDR1 MNHNS and CDR2 SASEGT.

The chain employs TRBV11-2 and TRBJ2-1; D gene unclear. The CDR3 covers 13 residues. Germline CDR1 reads SGHAT; CDR2 reads FQNNGV. Trimming removed 5 bases at V and 6 bases at J, with 11 bases between. The CDR3 protein is CASSRSGRNEQFF. For the CDR3, the DNA is TGTGCCAGCAGCCGATCTGGGCGCAATGAGCAGTTCTTC. Combining the CDR3 with reference TRBV11-2 and TRBJ2-1 gives the whole variable domain EAGVAQSPRYKIIEKRQSVAFWCNPISGHATLYWYQQILGQGPKLLIQFQNNGVVDDSQLPKDRFSAERLKGVDSTLKIQPAKLEDSAVYLCASSRSGRNEQFFGPGTRLTVL.

This clonotype was detected many times. The chain employs TRBV6-5 and TRBJ2-1, with unresolved D. Trimming removed 2 bases at V and 5 bases at J, with 10 bases between. Germline values: CDR1 MNHEY, CDR2 SVGAGI. The CDR3 covers 14 residues. The CDR3 nucleotides read TGTGCCAGCAGTTACGGCGACGGCGACAATGAGCAGTTCTTC. It is translated as CASSYGDGDNEQFF.

There are many counts of this clonotype. J is TRBJ2-7 and V is TRBV10-3; no firm D call. Germline V gives CDR1 ENHRY, CDR2 SYGVKD. V was trimmed by 3 bases and J by 6 bases, leaving 9 bases between them. The CDR3 has 12 amino acids. The CDR3 spells CAISDPGGEQYF. CDR3 sequence (DNA): TGTGCCATCAGTGATCCGGGCGGCGAGCAGTACTTC.

This clonotype was found a few times. The chain carries TRBV19 and TRBJ2-5, with D perhaps matching TRBD1 (6 bases). The CDR3 loop spans 14 amino acids. V gave up 1 base and J gave up 4 bases, with 10 bases separating them. CDR1 and CDR2 from the germline V gene are LNHDA and SQIVND (reference sequence). The CDR3 nucleotides read TGTGCCAGTAGTATAGCCAGGGGAGCAGAGACCCAGTACTTC. It is translated as CASSIARGAETQYF.

The chain links TRBV19 to TRBJ2-2, with TRBD1 matching 7 bases. This CDR3 has 15 residues. Germline CDR1 reads LNHDA; CDR2 reads SQIVND (reference sequence). V lost 6 bases, J lost 5 bases, and 9 bases stayed unmatched. The CDR3 spells CASSHLDRPTGELFF. CDR3 sequence (DNA): TGTGCCAGTAGCCACTTGGACAGGCCAACCGGGGAGCTGTTTTTT.